Listed below are T cell receptor beta chains from one sample, sequenced in a study of blood T cell repertoires in COVID-19. Repertoires were generated with immunoSEQ multiplex PCR, while TCRdb's copy carries only in-frame clones and drops some. The table has approximately 210,000 clones, around 81% seen once. The sample taken for sequencing was PBMCs or T cells enriched from blood (not recorded which). The source is a woman between 45 and 60 years old with acute COVID-19. The CDR3 runs from the conserved cysteine through the conserved F or W. The D gene is left open where the match is weak. Clone sizes are given selectively: once, few, many, or a class where the clone is expanded.

>TRBJ1-2|NA|TRBV10-3|NA
TGTGCCATCAGTGGAAGTAACACCCGCGGGGGCTACACCTTC
CAISGSNTRGGYTF
>TRBJ2-5|NA|TRBV5-4|NA
TGTGCCAGCAGCTTGGACTTTGAGAAGACCCAGTACTTC
CASSLDFEKTQYF
>TRBJ1-2|NA|TRBV19|NA
TGTGCCAGTAGCTTCGGGGACTCAAAGGGCTATGGCTACACCTTC
CASSFGDSKGYGYTF
>TRBJ2-6|NA|TRBV27|NA
TGTGCCAGCAGTTATCTTGGGAGTTCTGGGGCCAACGTCCTGACTTTC
CASSYLGSSGANVLTF
>TRBJ2-7|NA|TRBV2|TRBD2
TGTGCCAGCAGTGAAAGGGGAGGGCAGGTCTACGAGCAGTACTTC
CASSERGGQVYEQYF
>TRBJ1-2|medium-sized|TRBV24-1|NA
TGTGCCACCTCCGACAGTGTTTATGGCTACACCTTC
CATSDSVYGYTF
>TRBJ1-4|NA|TRBV5-6|TRBD1
TGTGCCAGCTCCAGGGACAGGGGTCGAAAACTGTTTTTT
CASSRDRGRKLFF
>TRBJ2-7|NA|TRBV19|TRBD2
TGTGCCAGTAGTCCCCGGACTAGCGGGTTTTACGAGCAGTACTTC
CASSPRTSGFYEQYF
>TRBJ1-1|few|TRBV7-3|NA
TGTGCCAGCAGCTTAATGTCGGCAGGATTGAACACTGAAGCTTTCTTT
CASSLMSAGLNTEAFF
>TRBJ1-6|NA|TRBV30|NA
TGTGCCTGGAGTTCGGCGGGGTCCTATAATTCACCCCTCCACTTT
CAWSSAGSYNSPLHF
>TRBJ1-5|NA|TRBV3-1/TRBV3-2|NA
TGTGCCAGCAGCCAAGGGACAAATCAGCCCCAGCATTTT
CASSQGTNQPQHF
>TRBJ2-2|NA|TRBV6-2/TRBV6-3|TRBD2
TGTGCCAGCAGTTCATCCGGGACTACACCTTCTCGGGGCGGGGAGCTGTTTTTT
CASSSSGTTPSRGGELFF
>TRBJ2-7|NA|TRBV27|TRBD1
TGTGCCAGCAGTTTAATGGACAGGGGGTACGAGCAGTACTTC
CASSLMDRGYEQYF
>TRBJ1-5|NA|TRBV6-1|NA
TGTGCCAGCAGTGAAGGCCAGGGTGGCCAGCCCCAGCATTTT
CASSEGQGGQPQHF
>TRBJ1-2|NA|TRBV2|TRBD1
TGTGCCAGCAGTGAAGACGGACAGGGGAGTAGTGCCTATGGCTACACCTTC
CASSEDGQGSSAYGYTF
>TRBJ2-1|NA|TRBV20-1|NA
TGCAGTGCTAGGAGCGATGAGCAGTTCTTC
CSARSDEQFF
>TRBJ1-6|NA|TRBV6-5|NA
TGTGCCAGCAGTTACTCGGGACAACCGAATTCACCCCTCCACTTT
CASSYSGQPNSPLHF
>TRBJ2-2|NA|TRBV10-2|TRBD1
TGCGCCAGCAGCCAGACAGGGTGGACCGGGGAGCTGTTTTTT
CASSQTGWTGELFF
>TRBJ2-7|NA|TRBV6-5|NA
TGTGCCAGCAGTCCGGAGGGGGGGACCTACGAGCAGTACTTC
CASSPEGGTYEQYF
>TRBJ2-7|NA|TRBV19|TRBD2
TGTGCCAGTAGTTTGGGGAGCGGGAGTTCTAACGAGCAGTACTTC
CASSLGSGSSNEQYF
>TRBJ2-1|NA|TRBV9|NA
TGTGCCAGCAGCGTAGCGGGGGACCTCTACAATGAGCAGTTCTTC
CASSVAGDLYNEQFF
>TRBJ1-4|once|TRBV10-3|NA
TGTGCCATCAGTGGCGGAAGAAATGAAAAACTGTTTTTT
CAISGGRNEKLFF
>TRBJ2-2|few|TRBV6-4|NA
TGTGCCAGCAGTGAGTCCTCAGGCCCCACCGGGGAGCTGTTTTTT
CASSESSGPTGELFF
>TRBJ2-7|NA|TRBV7-2|TRBD2
TGTGCCAGCAGCTTAGGTAGCGGGGGTTTCTACGAGCAGTACTTC
CASSLGSGGFYEQYF
>TRBJ2-5|once|TRBV5-1|NA
TGCGCCAGCAGCTTGTCCGGGCTAGGAGGCGAGACCCAGTACTTC
CASSLSGLGGETQYF